Listed below are T cell receptor beta chains from one sample, sequenced in a study of blood T cell repertoires in COVID-19. TCRdb's copy holds only in-frame clones and misses some; the assay was immunoSEQ multiplex PCR. The sample records about 81,000 clones, about 82% being singletons. Input material: peripheral blood. Source of these receptors: a human donor in a cohort sampled during active COVID-19. Both conserved end residues are part of each CDR3. Fields, in order: D gene, J gene, clone size, V gene, CDR3 DNA, CDR3 protein. A D gene is named only where the DNA matches it firmly. Rows may omit the clone size; those that give it use once, few, many or a size class.

- TRBJ2-1 - TRBV28 TGTGCCAGCAGTTGGATGTGGACTGGAGCCAATGAGCAGTTCTTC CASSWMWTGANEQFF
- TRBJ2-3 - TRBV9 TGTGCCAGCAGCCCCCTCGACAGGATGATAGATACGCAGTATTTT CASSPLDRMIDTQYF
TRBD2 TRBJ2-1 - TRBV7-2 TGTGCCAGCAGCTTAGACGGGGGGGCCCACAATGAGCAGTTCTTC CASSLDGGAHNEQFF
TRBD1 TRBJ1-1 - TRBV28 TGTGCCAGCAGGCTACCGAGACAGGGGATAAAGACTGAAGCTTTCTTT CASRLPRQGIKTEAFF
TRBD2 TRBJ2-7 - TRBV3-1/TRBV3-2 TGTGCCAGCAGCGCCTCCGGGACTAGCGGGAAGGGCGAGCAGTACTTC CASSASGTSGKGEQYF
TRBD1 TRBJ2-5 - TRBV27 TGTGCCAGCAGTCCGGGACAGGGGGGGGCAGAGACCCAGTACTTC CASSPGQGGAETQYF
TRBD1 TRBJ1-1 - TRBV5-6 TGTGCCAGCAGCTTAATAGACAGGGTGGGCGCTGAAGCTTTCTTT CASSLIDRVGAEAFF
- TRBJ2-6 - TRBV6-1 TGTGCCAGCAGTGGCGACAGGAGCTCTGGGGCCAACGTCCTGACTTTC CASSGDRSSGANVLTF
- TRBJ2-2 - TRBV18 TGTGCCAGCTCACAGCAGGGTAACACCGGGGAGCTGTTTTTT CASSQQGNTGELFF
- TRBJ2-6 few TRBV19 TGTGCCAGTAGTATGAGACAAATATACTCTGGGGCCAACGTCCTGACTTTC CASSMRQIYSGANVLTF
- TRBJ2-7 - TRBV10-3 TGTGCCATCAGTGATTTTCAGGGGATGGGCATCCACGAGCAGTACTTC CAISDFQGMGIHEQYF
- TRBJ1-2 - TRBV6-5 TGTGCCAGCAGTTGGGACGGGAGTGGGGGCTACACCTTC CASSWDGSGGYTF
TRBD1 TRBJ1-2 - TRBV27 TGTGCCAGCAGTTTCCGGGACAGGGCCCCAGAGGGGGGCTACACCTTC CASSFRDRAPEGGYTF
TRBD1 TRBJ1-6 - TRBV4-3 TGCGCCAGCAGCCGAGACAGGGGTCCCCTCCACTTT CASSRDRGPLHF
- TRBJ2-7 - TRBV5-8 TGTGCCAGCAGCTTGGAAGGGGACTACGAGCAGTACTTC CASSLEGDYEQYF
TRBD1 TRBJ2-7 - TRBV13 TGTGCCAGCAGCGCCACAGGGGCCGAGCAGTACTTC CASSATGAEQYF
TRBD2 TRBJ2-3 - TRBV7-9 TGTGCCAGCAGCTTAGGTAGCGGGGGCGGAGATACGCAGTATTTT CASSLGSGGGDTQYF
TRBD1 TRBJ1-4 - TRBV7-6 TGTGCCAGCAGCTTAGGAATCCCGGGACAGGTTAATGAAAAACTGTTTTTT CASSLGIPGQVNEKLFF
TRBD1 TRBJ1-5 - TRBV7-2 TGTGCCAGCAGCTTACAGGGGGCGAATCAGCCCCAGCATTTT CASSLQGANQPQHF
TRBD1 TRBJ1-1 once TRBV7-9 TGTGCCAGCAGCTTAGGCAGGGGGCTGAACACTGAAGCTTTCTTT CASSLGRGLNTEAFF